Listed below are T cell receptor beta chains from one sample, sequenced in a study of OX40 agonist ivuxolimab in advanced cancers. Sequencing used immunoSEQ multiplex PCR; TCRdb keeps in-frame clones, though not all of them. The sample comprises about 61,000 clones, less than 90% of which are singletons, and around 3.4% rests with the top ten. Source: CD4+ or CD8+ T cells sorted from blood, taken in a trial of the OX40 agonist ivuxolimab. These receptors were taken from an adult with an advanced solid tumor such as melanoma, head and neck, liver or kidney cancer. Each CDR3 is given with its conserved first and last residue. The order of the fields is clone size, J gene, D gene, V gene, CDR3 protein, CDR3 DNA. D genes are given only for firm matches. For some rows the clone size is stated as once, few or many, or as a class when expanded; others skip it.

size: .; J: TRBJ2-7; D: .; V: TRBV9; CDR3: CASSAGAFYEQYF; DNA: TGTGCCAGCAGCGCTGGGGCGTTCTACGAGCAGTACTTC
size: .; J: TRBJ1-2; D: TRBD1; V: TRBV6-5; CDR3: CASRLGQGEYGYTF; DNA: TGTGCCAGCAGACTCGGACAGGGGGAGTATGGCTACACCTTC
size: .; J: TRBJ1-4; D: .; V: TRBV10-3; CDR3: CAPEAREKLFF; DNA: TGTGCCCCCGAAGCTCGGGAAAAACTGTTTTTT
size: few; J: TRBJ2-7; D: TRBD1; V: TRBV4-3; CDR3: CASSQEQGYEQYF; DNA: TGCGCCAGCAGCCAAGAACAGGGGTACGAGCAGTACTTC
size: .; J: TRBJ1-1; D: .; V: TRBV6-4; CDR3: CASSANRDTEAFF; DNA: TGTGCCAGCAGCGCCAACAGGGACACTGAAGCTTTCTTT
size: .; J: TRBJ1-3; D: .; V: TRBV28; CDR3: CASSLSQAGTIYF; DNA: TGTGCCAGCAGTTTAAGTCAGGCGGGCACCATATATTTT
size: .; J: TRBJ1-5; D: .; V: TRBV7-2; CDR3: CASSLVHGDQPQHF; DNA: TGTGCCAGCAGCTTAGTGCATGGGGATCAGCCCCAGCATTTT
size: .; J: TRBJ2-7; D: TRBD1; V: TRBV28; CDR3: CASTDRRYEQYF; DNA: TGTGCCAGCACGGACAGGCGCTACGAGCAGTACTTC
size: .; J: TRBJ1-5; D: .; V: TRBV30; CDR3: CAWSVQEDQPQHF; DNA: TGTGCCTGGAGTGTACAGGAGGACCAGCCCCAGCATTTT
size: .; J: TRBJ2-1; D: .; V: TRBV7-2; CDR3: CASSFSRAGNEQFF; DNA: TGTGCCAGCAGCTTCTCCAGGGCTGGCAATGAGCAGTTCTTC